This paragraph covers one T cell receptor beta chain sequence. CDR1 and CDR2 from the germline V gene are SGHAT and FQNNGV. The CDR3 has 14 amino acids. The V gene lost 1 base and the J gene lost 4 bases, with 7 bases spanning the gap. In the original processing: Estimates of nucleated cell counts were drawn from the amplification of reference gene primers. This table comes from immunoSEQ multiplex PCR, and its TCRdb copy is limited to in-frame clones, with some not included. The D gene and trimming were derived from the DNA, and the V and J assignments and clone size from that table. Here the sample spans around 72,000 clones, 82% being singletons. This entry comes from a study of blood T cell repertoires in COVID-19. For the study at large: The origin of the acute and convalescent COVID-19 samples was the United States, Italy and Spain. T cells, B-cell-depleted T cells, or PBMCs provided the cDNA or gDNA that served as material.

This clonotype was sampled from a woman aged 55-69 years with acute or convalescent COVID-19. The sequencing sample was made of peripheral blood. The chain recombines TRBV11-2 with TRBJ1-4; D remains ambiguous. The CDR3 here is CASSLGSLNEKLFF. The CDR3 DNA reads as TGTGCCAGCAGCTTAGGCAGTCTTAATGAAAAACTGTTTTTT.